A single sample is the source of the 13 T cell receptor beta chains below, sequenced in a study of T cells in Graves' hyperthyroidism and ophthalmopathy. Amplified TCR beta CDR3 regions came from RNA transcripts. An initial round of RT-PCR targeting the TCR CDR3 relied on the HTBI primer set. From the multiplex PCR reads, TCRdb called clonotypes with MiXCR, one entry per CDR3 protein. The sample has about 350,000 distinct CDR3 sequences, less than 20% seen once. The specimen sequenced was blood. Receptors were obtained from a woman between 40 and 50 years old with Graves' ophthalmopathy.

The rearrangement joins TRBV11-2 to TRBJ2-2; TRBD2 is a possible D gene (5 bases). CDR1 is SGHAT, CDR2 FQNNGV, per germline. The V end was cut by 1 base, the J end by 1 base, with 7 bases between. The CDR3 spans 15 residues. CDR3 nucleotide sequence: TGTGCCAGCAGCTTAGGAGGGCGGAACACCGGGGAGCTGTTTTTT. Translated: CASSLGGRNTGELFF.

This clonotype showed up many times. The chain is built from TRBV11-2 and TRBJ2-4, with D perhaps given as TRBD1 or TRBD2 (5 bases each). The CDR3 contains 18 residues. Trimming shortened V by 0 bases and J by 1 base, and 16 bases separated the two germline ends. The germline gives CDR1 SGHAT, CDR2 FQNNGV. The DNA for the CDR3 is TGTGCCAGCAGCTTAGATTTATCGAGAGGGGCTGCCAAAAACATTCAGTACTTC. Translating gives CASSLDLSRGAAKNIQYF.

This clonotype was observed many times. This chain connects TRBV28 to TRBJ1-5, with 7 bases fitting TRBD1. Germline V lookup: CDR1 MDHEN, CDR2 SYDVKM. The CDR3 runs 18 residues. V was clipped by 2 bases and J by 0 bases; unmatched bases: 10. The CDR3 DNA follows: TGTGCCAGCAGTTTAAGTAGGTTGGCAGGGGGTAGCAATCAGCCCCAGCATTTT. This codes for CASSLSRLAGGSNQPQHF.

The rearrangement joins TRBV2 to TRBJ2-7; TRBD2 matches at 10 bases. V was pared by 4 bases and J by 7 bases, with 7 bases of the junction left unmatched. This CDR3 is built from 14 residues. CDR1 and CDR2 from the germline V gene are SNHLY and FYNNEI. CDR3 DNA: TGTGCCAGCAGTGTGAGCGGGAGGGGTTATGAGCAGTACTTC. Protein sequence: CASSVSGRGYEQYF. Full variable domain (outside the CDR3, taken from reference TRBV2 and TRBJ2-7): EPEVTQTPSHQVTQMGQEVILRCVPISNHLYFYWYRQILGQKVEFLVSFYNNEISEKSEIFDDQFSVERPDGSNFTLKIRSTKLEDSAMYFCASSVSGRGYEQYFGPGTRLTVT.

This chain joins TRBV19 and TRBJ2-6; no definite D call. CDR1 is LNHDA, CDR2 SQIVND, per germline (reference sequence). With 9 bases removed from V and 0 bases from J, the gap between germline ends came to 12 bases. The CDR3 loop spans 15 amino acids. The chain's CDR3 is CASRKLHSGANVLTF. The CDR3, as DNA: TGTGCCAGCCGTAAACTCCACTCTGGGGCCAACGTCCTGACTTTC.

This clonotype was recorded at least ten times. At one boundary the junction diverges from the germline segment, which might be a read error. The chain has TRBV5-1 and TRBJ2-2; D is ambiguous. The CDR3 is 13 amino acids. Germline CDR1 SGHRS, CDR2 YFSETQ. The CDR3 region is CASSLGYTRELFF. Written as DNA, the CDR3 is TGCGCCAGCAGCTTGGGCTACACCAGGGAGCTGTTTTTT.

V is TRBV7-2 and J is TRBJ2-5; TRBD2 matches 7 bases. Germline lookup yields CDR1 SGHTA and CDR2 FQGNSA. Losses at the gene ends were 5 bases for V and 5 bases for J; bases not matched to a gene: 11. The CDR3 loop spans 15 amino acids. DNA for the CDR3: TGTGCCAGCAGCCGACAAAGCGGAGCGGGGGAGACCCAGTACTTC. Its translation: CASSRQSGAGETQYF. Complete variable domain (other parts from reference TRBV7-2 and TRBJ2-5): GAGVSQSPSNKVTEKGKDVELRCDPISGHTALYWYRQSLGQGLEFLIYFQGNSAPDKSGLPSDRFSAERTGGSVSTLTIQRTQQEDSAVYLCASSRQSGAGETQYFGPGTRLLVL.

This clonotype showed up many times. CDR3 sequence: CASSLVARGSGANVLTF. CDR3 DNA: TGTGCCAGCAGCTTAGTAGCCAGGGGCTCTGGGGCCAACGTCCTGACTTTC. V and J are TRBV11-2 and TRBJ2-6; maybe TRBD1 (6 bases). The CDR3 contains 17 residues. V lost 1 base and J lost 0, with 10 bases in between. Germline CDR1 reads SGHAT; CDR2 reads FQNNGV.

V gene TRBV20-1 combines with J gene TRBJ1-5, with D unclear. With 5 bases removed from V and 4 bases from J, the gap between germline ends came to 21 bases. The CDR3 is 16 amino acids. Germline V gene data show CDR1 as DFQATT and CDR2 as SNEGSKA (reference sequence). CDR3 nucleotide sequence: TGCAGTGCTCAGCAAGGCACGGGATCAGATAATCAGCCCCAGCATTTT. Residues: CSAQQGTGSDNQPQHF.

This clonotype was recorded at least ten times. The CDR3 is CASQLGLDQPQHF. The DNA of the CDR3 is TGTGCCAGCCAACTCGGGTTGGATCAGCCCCAGCATTTT. The gene calls are TRBV28 and TRBJ1-5; D remains ambiguous. Trimming removed 8 bases at V and 5 bases at J, with 13 bases between. This CDR3 spans 13 amino acids. CDR1 is MDHEN and CDR2 is SYDVKM in the germline V gene.

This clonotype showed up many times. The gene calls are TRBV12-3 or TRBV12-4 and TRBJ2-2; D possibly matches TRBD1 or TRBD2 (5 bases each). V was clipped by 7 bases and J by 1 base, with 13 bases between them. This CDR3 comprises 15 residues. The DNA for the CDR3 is TGTGCCAGCAACCCGGGACGGGTGAACACCGGGGAGCTGTTTTTT. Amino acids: CASNPGRVNTGELFF.

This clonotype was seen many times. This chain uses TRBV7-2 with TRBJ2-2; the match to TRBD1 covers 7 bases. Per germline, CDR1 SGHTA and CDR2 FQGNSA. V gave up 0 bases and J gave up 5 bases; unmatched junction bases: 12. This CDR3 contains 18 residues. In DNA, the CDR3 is TGTGCCAGCAGCTTAGCCTACCCAGGGGGACGATGGACCGGGGAGCTGTTTTTT. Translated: CASSLAYPGGRWTGELFF. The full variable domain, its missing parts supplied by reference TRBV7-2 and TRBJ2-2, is GAGVSQSPSNKVTEKGKDVELRCDPISGHTALYWYRQSLGQGLEFLIYFQGNSAPDKSGLPSDRFSAERTGGSVSTLTIQRTQQEDSAVYLCASSLAYPGGRWTGELFFGEGSRLTVL.

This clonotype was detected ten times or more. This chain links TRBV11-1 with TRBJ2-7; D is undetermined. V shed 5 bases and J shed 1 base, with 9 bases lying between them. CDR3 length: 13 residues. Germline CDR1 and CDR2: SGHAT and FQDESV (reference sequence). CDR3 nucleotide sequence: TGTGCCAGCAGCCGCCCGCCTTCCTACGAGCAGTACTTC. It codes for CASSRPPSYEQYF.